This entry lists 22 T cell receptor beta chains sequenced from one sample in a study of T cells expressing NK-cell markers. TCRdb reprocessed the 5' RACE reads, keeping one entry per CDR3 protein, no DNA. The listing contains a few hundred thousand distinct CDR3 sequences. Sequenced material: blood T cells: a sorted CD56 or NKG2C T cell subset, CD4+ or CD8+ T cells, or bulk PBMC T cells (not recorded which). Receptors originate from a man between 18 and 69 years old in good health.

The chain uses TRBV4-2 and TRBJ2-3; TCRdb selects TRBD1, and the lack of DNA leaves this call unchecked. Germline CDR1 and CDR2: LGHNA and YNFKEQ. This CDR3 contains 15 residues. CDR3 region: CASSQEGGRVGTQYF.

The chain is built from TRBV25-1 and TRBJ1-1. The CDR3 is 13 amino acids. The germline V gene encodes CDR1 MGHDK and CDR2 SYGVNS. CDR3 amino acids: CASTTSWSTEAFF.

V and J are TRBV20-1 and TRBJ2-3; the D call of TRBD1 rests on TCRdb alone, since no DNA is present to check it. The germline gives CDR1 DFQATT, CDR2 SNEGSKA (reference sequence). This CDR3 has 14 residues. CDR3 region: CSVRGGDPTDTQYF.

This chain joins TRBV20-1 and TRBJ2-5. Looked up from germline, CDR1 is DFQATT and CDR2 is SNEGSKA (reference sequence). The CDR3 is made up of 12 amino acids. CDR3 in amino acids: CSARTEEETQYF.

V gene TRBV4-1 combines with J gene TRBJ2-7. There are 13 residues in the CDR3. Germline V gene data show CDR1 as MGHRA and CDR2 as YSYEKL. CDR3 region: CASSQDFGREQYF.

The CDR3 sequence is CATSDASGGANEQFF. The J gene is TRBJ2-1, the V gene TRBV24-1; TCRdb indicates TRBD2, and absent DNA this call remains unverified. This CDR3 spans 15 amino acids. Germline V gives CDR1 KGHDR, CDR2 SFDVKD.

The chain links TRBV7-2 to TRBJ2-3; the TCRdb D gene call, TRBD1, has no DNA to confirm it. The CDR3 has 16 residues. Germline CDR1 reads SGHTA; CDR2 reads FQGNSA. The CDR3 is CASSLGRGGSSDTQYF. Full variable domain (outside the CDR3, taken from reference TRBV7-2 and TRBJ2-3): GAGVSQSPSNKVTEKGKDVELRCDPISGHTALYWYRQSLGQGLEFLIYFQGNSAPDKSGLPSDRFSAERTGGSVSTLTIQRTQQEDSAVYLCASSLGRGGSSDTQYFGPGTRLTVL.

The chain recombines TRBV7-2 with TRBJ2-7; TCRdb outputs TRBD1, but without DNA this stays unchecked. This CDR3 spans 14 amino acids. Germline V gene data show CDR1 as SGHTA and CDR2 as FQGNSA. CDR3 region: CASRNLLQGYEQYF.

The chain combines TRBV5-1 with TRBJ2-2; TCRdb selects TRBD1, and the lack of DNA leaves this call unchecked. Germline V gene data show CDR1 as SGHRS and CDR2 as YFSETQ. The CDR3 extends over 16 amino acids. The CDR3 here is CASSLTTGVNTGELFF.

The chain's CDR3 is CASSVTGGVTEAFF. This rearrangement joins TRBV12-3 or TRBV12-4 to TRBJ1-1; as DNA is missing, the TRBD1 call by TCRdb cannot be tested. The CDR3 is made up of 14 amino acids.

This rearrangement joins TRBV4-2 to TRBJ2-7; TCRdb selects TRBD2, and the lack of DNA leaves this call unchecked. The CDR3 loop spans 18 amino acids. Germline CDR1 and CDR2: LGHNA and YNFKEQ. The CDR3 protein is CASSRTSGGSLGSYEQYF.

The chain joins TRBV19 to TRBJ2-2; lacking DNA, the TRBD2 call made by TCRdb goes unchecked. The CDR3 runs 15 residues. Germline-derived CDR1 and CDR2 are LNHDA and SQIVND (reference sequence). The CDR3 sequence is CASASGVHYTGELFF.

This chain links TRBV7-2 with TRBJ2-7; TCRdb's D call, TRBD1, is unchecked because there is no DNA. The germline gives CDR1 SGHTA, CDR2 FQGNSA. The CDR3 is made up of 16 amino acids. Here the CDR3 reads CASSLLVGWGDYEQYF. Together with reference TRBV7-2 and TRBJ2-7, the CDR3 gives the full variable domain: GAGVSQSPSNKVTEKGKDVELRCDPISGHTALYWYRQSLGQGLEFLIYFQGNSAPDKSGLPSDRFSAERTGGSVSTLTIQRTQQEDSAVYLCASSLLVGWGDYEQYFGPGTRLTVT.

The V and J genes are TRBV5-5 and TRBJ2-4. CDR3 length: 17 amino acids. Germline CDR1 SGHKS, CDR2 YYEKEE (reference sequence). The CDR3 here is CASAGTSASLAKNIQYF.

The chain employs TRBV12-3 or TRBV12-4 and TRBJ2-5; TCRdb calls TRBD2, which cannot be checked without DNA. The CDR3 sequence is 14 residues long. This CDR3 reads CASSYRLVAETQYF.

This chain uses TRBV28 with TRBJ2-3; with no DNA, the TCRdb D assignment of TRBD1 cannot be verified. The germline gives CDR1 MDHEN, CDR2 SYDVKM. The CDR3 covers 17 residues. The CDR3 reads CASSPGQGIGGTDTQYF.

This chain uses TRBV5-1 with TRBJ2-7; TCRdb names TRBD1, which stays unverified in the absence of DNA. This CDR3 is 12 amino acids long. Per the germline V gene, CDR1 is SGHRS and CDR2 is YFSETQ. The chain's CDR3 is CASSFGAGEQYF.

The chain is built from TRBV7-9 and TRBJ2-3; TCRdb's D call of TRBD1 is untestable without DNA. The CDR3 loop spans 15 amino acids. Germline CDR1 SEHNR, CDR2 FQNEAQ (reference sequence). CDR3 sequence reads: CASSQGAGGAATQYF.

This sequence joins TRBV28 and TRBJ2-1; TCRdb proposes TRBD1, but this gene call is untestable without DNA. CDR3 size: 14 residues. The V gene's germline CDR1 is MDHEN and CDR2 SYDVKM. This CDR3 reads CASSGRQGVNEQFF.

This chain uses TRBV14 with TRBJ2-3; TCRdb names TRBD2, which stays unverified in the absence of DNA. CDR3 length equals 19 residues. Germline lookup yields CDR1 SGHDN and CDR2 FVKESK. The CDR3 region is CASSQDYSGGATAQDTQYF.

The rearrangement links TRBV12-3 or TRBV12-4 to TRBJ1-3; TCRdb gives TRBD1 as the D gene, but with no DNA this cannot be confirmed. CDR3 length equals 14 residues. CDR3 sequence: CASSRTGDRYTIYF.

The V and J genes are TRBV5-1 and TRBJ2-3; no DNA is available, so the TRBD1 call from TCRdb remains unchecked. This CDR3 has 15 residues. Germline V gene lookup returns CDR1 SGHRS and CDR2 YFSETQ. The CDR3 is CASSLEWGGGDTQYF.